This T cell receptor (beta chain) derives from a study of T-cell memory formation after mild COVID-19. 5'RACE primed at constant segments yielded TCR alpha and TCR beta cDNA libraries bearing sample barcodes and UMIs. TCRdb ran MiXCR on the 5' RACE reads and lists one entry per CDR3 protein. The table records roughly 150,000 distinct CDR3 sequences, roughly a quarter of them present only once. In the case of this clonotype: Its antigen is not identified.

Study-wide results and caveats: That cross-reactive memory joined was suggested by some responding clones appearing in pre-infection memory. Contracting clones from day 15 to 85 showed balanced CD4/CD8; later expanders favored CD4+.

The germline gives CDR1 SGHVS, CDR2 FNYEAQ. The CDR3 contains 15 residues. Trimming pared 1 base from V and 2 bases from J, leaving 12 bases between. Material for sequencing was PBMCs or a T cell subset sorted from them (not recorded which). The rearrangement links TRBV7-6 to TRBJ2-7; no definite D call. The sequence was collected from an adult woman who had mild COVID-19 (a few samples of this study predate the infection). Cell type and time point are not known. Here the CDR3 reads CASSLEGSDAYEQYF. DNA of the CDR3: TGTGCCAGCAGCTTAGAAGGAAGCGATGCCTACGAGCAGTACTTC.